This note documents a single T cell receptor beta chain sequence. What it recognizes is unknown. This likely came from a read error, as a far larger clone is one base away. This CDR3 is also generated by other DNA sequences in the sample. Assay execution proceeded at the deep level. Replicate PCRs for sorted subsets used approximately 220 ng DNA; this equaled tens of thousands of T cell genomes. Some clones are missing from TCRdb's copy, which holds only in-frame ones; the method was immunoSEQ multiplex PCR. The data contain 950,000 to 1,100,000 clones, around three quarters of them seen just once; the ten biggest clones take up around 0.61%. This sample is drawn from a study of shared clonotypes between healthy human individuals. The wider study: A couple of women and a few men aged 18 to 49 served as donors.

Study observations and caveats: Enrolling few donors narrowed the genetic and exposure-history diversity that was represented.

Germline V gene sequence: CDR1 SSHAT, CDR2 FNYEAQ (reference sequence). Between the trimmed V and J ends, which lost 0 bases and 4 bases, there was a span of 5 bases. This CDR3 has 13 residues. The chain carries TRBV7-7 and TRBJ2-3; D is ambiguous. The sample comprised memory CD4+ T cells from PBMCs. The subset: CD45RA-negative fraction. This sequence originates from a man younger than 35 in good health. Some clones in this sample may be carry-over from other donors' samples. The chain's CDR3 is CASSLAGSDTQYF. The CDR3 DNA sequence: TGTGCCAGCAGCTTAGCGGGGTCAGATACGCAGTATTTT.